The 12 T cell receptor beta chains given below trace back to one sample, sequenced in a study of cytomegalovirus exposure and HLA in healthy donors. The PCR made use of 60 Vbeta and 13 Jbeta primers. The data were produced by immunoSEQ multiplex PCR, yet TCRdb's version contains in-frame clones alone and is incomplete. The profile shows 150,000 to 200,000 clones, over 75% of them singletons. Sequencing was carried out using PBMCs. These receptor sequences come from a woman in her forties or fifties in good health and CMV-seronegative.

The chain recombines TRBV19 with TRBJ1-2; D perhaps matches TRBD1 (5 bases). Germline CDR1 and CDR2: LNHDA and SQIVND (reference sequence). Trimming removed 7 bases from V and 3 bases from J, with 9 bases in between. This CDR3 spans 12 amino acids. CDR3 in DNA: TGTGCCAGTAAGACGGGGGACTATGGCTACACCTTC. Its protein is CASKTGDYGYTF.

The V call is TRBV5-4, the J call TRBJ2-7; perhaps TRBD1 as D (5 bases). Per the germline V gene, CDR1 is SGHNT and CDR2 is YYREEE (reference sequence). The CDR3 sequence is 14 residues long. Trimming stripped 3 bases from V and 3 bases from J, with 13 bases between. The CDR3 sequence: CASSSDRFFYEQYF. The CDR3 region has the DNA TGTGCCAGCAGCTCCGACAGATTTTTCTACGAGCAGTACTTC.

This clone has just a few counts. In nucleotides, the CDR3 is TGTGCCTGGTCTCTCCTCTACGAGCAGTACTTC. Its translation is CAWSLLYEQYF. V usage is TRBV30 and J usage is TRBJ2-7; D unresolved. V was shortened by 5 bases and J by 3 bases, with 8 bases between the two germline ends. This CDR3 region has 11 residues. The germline V gene has CDR1 GTSNPN and CDR2 SVGIG (reference sequence).

The chain couples TRBV7-9 to TRBJ2-1; D is possibly TRBD2 (6 bases). V lost 2 bases and J 10 bases, leaving 21 bases between the germline ends. The CDR3 has 16 residues. Germline V gene lookup returns CDR1 SEHNR and CDR2 FQNEAQ (reference sequence). The CDR3 sequence: CASSLNWEVSLREQFF. The CDR3 nucleotides read TGTGCCAGCAGCTTAAACTGGGAGGTGTCTCTCAGGGAGCAGTTCTTC.

This chain uses TRBV25-1 with TRBJ1-6; D is possibly TRBD1 (5 bases). The CDR3 loop spans 15 amino acids. CDR1 is MGHDK and CDR2 is SYGVNS in the germline V gene. V lost 1 base and J 8 bases, leaving 12 bases between the germline ends. The CDR3 spells CASSESGRADSPLHF. The CDR3 nucleotides are TGTGCCAGCAGTGAATCCGGCAGGGCGGATTCACCCCTCCACTTT. The full variable domain, rest sourced from reference TRBV25-1 and TRBJ1-6, is EADIYQTPRYLVIGTGKKITLECSQTMGHDKMYWYQQDPGMELHLIHYSYGVNSTEKGDLSSESTVSRIRTEHFPLTLESARPSHTSQYLCASSESGRADSPLHFGNGTRLTVT.

Concerning this clone itself: Other DNA variants within this sample encode the same CDR3. J is TRBJ2-7 and V is TRBV5-6; possibly TRBD2 for D (6 bases). This CDR3 is built from 12 residues. The V end was cut by 4 bases, the J end by 9 bases, with 14 bases between. Germline assignment: CDR1 SGHDT and CDR2 YYEEEE. The CDR3: CASSPGGLRQYF. The DNA for the CDR3 is TGTGCCAGCAGCCCCGGGGGACTGAGGCAGTACTTC. The full variable domain, in which reference TRBV5-6 and TRBJ2-7 provide the parts outside the CDR3, is DAGVTQSPTHLIKTRGQQVTLRCSPKSGHDTVSWYQQALGQGPQFIFQYYEEEERQRGNFPDRFSGHQFPNYSSELNVNALLLGDSALYLCASSPGGLRQYFGPGTRLTVT.

This clone was picked up one time. The chain employs TRBV5-1 and TRBJ2-2; tentatively, D is TRBD1 (6 bases). From germline, CDR1 is SGHRS and CDR2 YFSETQ. The CDR3 length is 15 residues. V was pared by 4 bases and J by 1 base, with 11 bases between. The CDR3 protein is CASSPGTLNTGELFF. The CDR3, as DNA: TGCGCCAGCAGCCCAGGGACACTGAACACCGGGGAGCTGTTTTTT.

Worth noting for this clone: The same CDR3 also results from other DNA sequences found in this sample. V is TRBV30 and J is TRBJ1-2; D may be TRBD1 (6 bases). Looked up from germline, CDR1 is GTSNPN and CDR2 is SVGIG (reference sequence). This CDR3 spans 13 amino acids. Trimming left V 2 bases short and J 7 bases short, with 14 bases between. CDR3 bases: TGTGCCTGGAGTTACACAGGGCTGCGTGGCTACACCTTC. This codes for CAWSYTGLRGYTF.

The J gene is TRBJ2-2, the V gene TRBV18; 8 bases align to TRBD2. CDR3 length equals 17 residues. Germline lookup yields CDR1 KGHSH and CDR2 LQKENI. V shed 3 bases, J shed 6 bases, and the junction held 12 bases outside the gene matches. CDR3 sequence: CASSPSTSGRASGELFF. CDR3 coding DNA: TGTGCCAGCTCACCTTCGACGTCCGGGAGGGCCTCCGGGGAGCTGTTTTTT.

The rearrangement joins TRBV18 to TRBJ1-2; maybe TRBD1 (5 bases). Trimming took 3 bases from V and 4 from J, leaving 12 bases between them. The germline CDR1 and CDR2 sequences are KGHSH and LQKENI. The CDR3 consists of 14 residues. The CDR3 here is CASSPRVTVYGYTF. CDR3 sequence (DNA): TGTGCCAGCTCACCCAGGGTTACTGTCTATGGCTACACCTTC.

The rearrangement joins TRBV4-2 to TRBJ1-1; D may be TRBD1 (5 bases). The CDR3 extends over 15 amino acids. Germline values: CDR1 LGHNA, CDR2 YNFKEQ. Trimming took off 6 bases at V and 0 bases at J, with 14 bases between the two ends. CDR3 protein: CASRGQGDVNTEAFF. CDR3 nucleotide sequence: TGTGCCAGCAGAGGTCAGGGTGATGTGAACACTGAAGCTTTCTTT.

This chain joins TRBV25-1 and TRBJ2-7; TRBD2 matches at 13 bases. The junction had 6 bases not matched to a gene; V was cut back by 6 bases and J by 4 bases. The CDR3 loop spans 15 amino acids. Germline V gene lookup returns CDR1 MGHDK and CDR2 SYGVNS. As DNA, the CDR3 is TGTGCCAGCAGGTCAGGGACTAGCGGGGTATACGAGCAGTACTTC. Its translation is CASRSGTSGVYEQYF.